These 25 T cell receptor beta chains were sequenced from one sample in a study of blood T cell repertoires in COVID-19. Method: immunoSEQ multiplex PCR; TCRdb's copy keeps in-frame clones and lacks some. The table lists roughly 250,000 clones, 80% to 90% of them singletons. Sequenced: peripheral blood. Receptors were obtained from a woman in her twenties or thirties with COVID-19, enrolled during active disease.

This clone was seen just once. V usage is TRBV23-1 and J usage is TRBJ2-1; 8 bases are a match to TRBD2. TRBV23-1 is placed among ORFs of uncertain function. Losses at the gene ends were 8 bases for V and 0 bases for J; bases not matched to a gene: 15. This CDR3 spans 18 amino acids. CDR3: CASHPGGGLLSSYNEQFF. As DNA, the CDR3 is TGCGCCAGCCACCCGGGGGGGGGCCTACTGAGCTCCTACAATGAGCAGTTCTTC.

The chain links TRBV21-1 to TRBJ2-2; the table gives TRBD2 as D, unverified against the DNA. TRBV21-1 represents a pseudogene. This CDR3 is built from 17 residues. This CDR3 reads CASSNCPKRGSTGELFF. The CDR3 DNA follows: TGTGCCAGCAGCAATTGTCCCAAGCGGGGGAGCACCGGGGAGCTGTTTTTT.

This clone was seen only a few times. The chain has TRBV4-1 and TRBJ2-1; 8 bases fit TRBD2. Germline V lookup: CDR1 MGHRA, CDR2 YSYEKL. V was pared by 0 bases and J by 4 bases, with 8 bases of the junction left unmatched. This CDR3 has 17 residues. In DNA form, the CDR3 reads TGCGCCAGCAGCCAAGATCGTCGCGGGGGGATTTACAATGAGCAGTTCTTC. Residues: CASSQDRRGGIYNEQFF.

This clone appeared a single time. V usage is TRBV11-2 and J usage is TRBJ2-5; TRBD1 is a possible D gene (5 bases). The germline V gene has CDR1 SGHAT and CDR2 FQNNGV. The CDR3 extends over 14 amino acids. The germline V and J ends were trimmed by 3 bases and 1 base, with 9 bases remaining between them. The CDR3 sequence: CASSFLTVQETQYF. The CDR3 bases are TGTGCCAGCAGCTTCCTGACAGTCCAAGAGACCCAGTACTTC.

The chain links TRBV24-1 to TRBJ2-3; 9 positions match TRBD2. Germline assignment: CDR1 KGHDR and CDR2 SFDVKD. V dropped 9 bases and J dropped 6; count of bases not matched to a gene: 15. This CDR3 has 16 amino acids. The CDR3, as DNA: TGTGCCACCTGGGAGCGGGGGGCCATTTTTTGGGATACGCAGTATTTT. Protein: CATWERGAIFWDTQYF.

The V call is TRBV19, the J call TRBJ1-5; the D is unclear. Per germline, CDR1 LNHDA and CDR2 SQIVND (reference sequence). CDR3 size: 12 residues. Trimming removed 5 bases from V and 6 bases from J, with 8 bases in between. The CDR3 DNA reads TGTGCCAGTAGTCCCCTGGCTCAGCCCCAGCATTTT. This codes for CASSPLAQPQHF.

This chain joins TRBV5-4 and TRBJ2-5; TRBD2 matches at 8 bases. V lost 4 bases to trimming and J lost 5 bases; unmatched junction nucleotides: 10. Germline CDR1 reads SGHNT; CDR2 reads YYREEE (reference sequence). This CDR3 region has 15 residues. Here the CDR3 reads CASSPGLALMETQYF. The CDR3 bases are TGTGCCAGCAGCCCTGGACTAGCTTTGATGGAGACCCAGTACTTC.

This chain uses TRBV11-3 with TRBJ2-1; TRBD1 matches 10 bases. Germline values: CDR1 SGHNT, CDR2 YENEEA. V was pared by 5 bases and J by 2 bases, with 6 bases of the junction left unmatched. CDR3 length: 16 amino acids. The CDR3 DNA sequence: TGTGCCAGCAGCCCTCAGGGACAGGGGCCCTACAATGAGCAGTTCTTC. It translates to CASSPQGQGPYNEQFF.

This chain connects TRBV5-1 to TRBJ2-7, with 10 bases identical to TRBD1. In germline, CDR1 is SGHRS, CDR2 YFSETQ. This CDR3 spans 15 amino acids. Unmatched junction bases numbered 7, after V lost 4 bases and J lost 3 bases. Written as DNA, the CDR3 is TGCGCCAGCAGCCCGGGGACAGGGGTGAGCTACGAGCAGTACTTC. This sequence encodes CASSPGTGVSYEQYF.

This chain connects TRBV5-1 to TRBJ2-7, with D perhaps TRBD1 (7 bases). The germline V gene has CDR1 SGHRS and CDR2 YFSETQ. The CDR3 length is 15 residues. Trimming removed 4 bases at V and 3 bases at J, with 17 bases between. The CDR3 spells CASSVLEGASYEQYF. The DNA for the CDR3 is TGCGCCAGCAGCGTCTTGGAGGGGGCAAGCTACGAGCAGTACTTC.

The CDR3 DNA reads as TGTGCCAGCAGCCACTTAACAGGGTACGAGCAGTACTTC. It encodes CASSHLTGYEQYF. This chain uses TRBV4-2 with TRBJ2-7; maybe TRBD1 (6 bases). With 3 bases removed from V and 4 bases from J, the gap between germline ends came to 10 bases. Germline lookup yields CDR1 LGHNA and CDR2 YNFKEQ. The CDR3 runs 13 residues.

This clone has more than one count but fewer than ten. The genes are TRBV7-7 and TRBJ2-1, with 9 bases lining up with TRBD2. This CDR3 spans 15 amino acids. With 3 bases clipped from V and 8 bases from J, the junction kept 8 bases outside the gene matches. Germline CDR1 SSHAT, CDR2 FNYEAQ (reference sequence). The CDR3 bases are TGTGCCAGCAGCTTGGGTCTAGCGGGGAGGTATGAGCAGTTCTTC. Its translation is CASSLGLAGRYEQFF.

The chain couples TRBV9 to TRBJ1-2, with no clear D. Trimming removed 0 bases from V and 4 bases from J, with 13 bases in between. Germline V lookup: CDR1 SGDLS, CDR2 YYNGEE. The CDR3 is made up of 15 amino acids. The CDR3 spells CASSVGVGGFYGYTF. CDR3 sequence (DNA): TGTGCCAGCAGCGTAGGAGTGGGCGGGTTCTATGGCTACACCTTC.

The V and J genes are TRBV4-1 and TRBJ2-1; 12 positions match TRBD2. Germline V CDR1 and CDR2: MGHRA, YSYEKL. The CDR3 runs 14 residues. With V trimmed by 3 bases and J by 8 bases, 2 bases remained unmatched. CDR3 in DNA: TGCGCCAGCAGCCAGACTAGCGGGGGCTATGAGCAGTTCTTC. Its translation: CASSQTSGGYEQFF.

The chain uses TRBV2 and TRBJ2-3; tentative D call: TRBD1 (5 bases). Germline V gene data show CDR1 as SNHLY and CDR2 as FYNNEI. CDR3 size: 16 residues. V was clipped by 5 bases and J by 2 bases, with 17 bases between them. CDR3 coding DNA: TGTGCCAGCAGTCCCACCTTGGGGCTAACCACAGATACGCAGTATTTT. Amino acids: CASSPTLGLTTDTQYF.

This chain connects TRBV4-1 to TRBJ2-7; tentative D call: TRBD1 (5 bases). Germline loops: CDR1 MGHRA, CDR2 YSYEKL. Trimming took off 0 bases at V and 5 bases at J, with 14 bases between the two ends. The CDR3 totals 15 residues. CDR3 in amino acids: CASSQDRGTRDEQYF. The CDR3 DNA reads TGCGCCAGCAGCCAAGATAGGGGTACGCGCGACGAGCAGTACTTC.

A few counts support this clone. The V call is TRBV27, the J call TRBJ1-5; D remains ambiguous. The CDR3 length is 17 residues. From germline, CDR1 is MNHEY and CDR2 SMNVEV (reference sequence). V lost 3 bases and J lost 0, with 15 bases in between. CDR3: CASSFRFEPYSNQPQHF. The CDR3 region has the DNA TGTGCCAGCAGTTTCCGCTTCGAGCCCTATAGCAATCAGCCCCAGCATTTT.

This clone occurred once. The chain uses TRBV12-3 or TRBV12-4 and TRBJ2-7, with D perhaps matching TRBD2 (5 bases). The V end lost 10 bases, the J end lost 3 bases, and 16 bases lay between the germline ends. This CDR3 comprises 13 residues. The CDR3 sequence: CANSCRAGYEQYF. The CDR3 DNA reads TGTGCCAACTCTTGCCGGGCGGGCTACGAGCAGTACTTC.

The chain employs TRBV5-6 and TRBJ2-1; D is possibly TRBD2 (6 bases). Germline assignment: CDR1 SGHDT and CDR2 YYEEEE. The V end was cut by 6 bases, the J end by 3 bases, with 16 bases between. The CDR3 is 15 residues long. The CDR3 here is CASTQPGGDYNEQFF. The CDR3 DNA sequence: TGTGCCAGCACCCAGCCCGGCGGGGACTACAATGAGCAGTTCTTC. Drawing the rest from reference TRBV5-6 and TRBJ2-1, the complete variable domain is DAGVTQSPTHLIKTRGQQVTLRCSPKSGHDTVSWYQQALGQGPQFIFQYYEEEERQRGNFPDRFSGHQFPNYSSELNVNALLLGDSALYLCASTQPGGDYNEQFFGPGTRLTVL.

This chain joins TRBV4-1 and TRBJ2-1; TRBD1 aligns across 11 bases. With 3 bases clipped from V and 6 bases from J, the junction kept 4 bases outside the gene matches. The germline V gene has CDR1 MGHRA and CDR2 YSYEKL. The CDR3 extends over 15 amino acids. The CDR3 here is CASSQDRGLFNEQFF. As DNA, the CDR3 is TGCGCCAGCAGCCAGGACAGGGGGCTTTTCAATGAGCAGTTCTTC.

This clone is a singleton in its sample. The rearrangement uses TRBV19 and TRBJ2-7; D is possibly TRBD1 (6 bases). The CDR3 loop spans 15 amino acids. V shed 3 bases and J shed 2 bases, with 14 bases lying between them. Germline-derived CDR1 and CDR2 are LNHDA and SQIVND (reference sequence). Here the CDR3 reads CASSIGQGLAYEQYF. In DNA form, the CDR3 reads TGTGCCAGTAGTATCGGCCAGGGGCTAGCCTACGAGCAGTACTTC.

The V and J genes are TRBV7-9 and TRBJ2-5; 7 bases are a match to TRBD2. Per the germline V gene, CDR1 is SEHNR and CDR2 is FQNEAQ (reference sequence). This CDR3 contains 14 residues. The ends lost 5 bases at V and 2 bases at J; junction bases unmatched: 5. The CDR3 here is CASSPGLPQETQYF. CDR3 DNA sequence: TGTGCCAGCAGCCCGGGACTACCACAAGAGACCCAGTACTTC.

The CDR3: CASSSPADTEAFF. In DNA, the CDR3 is TGTGCCAGCAGTTCCCCCGCGGACACTGAAGCTTTCTTT. The V call is TRBV28, the J call TRBJ1-1; D gene unclear. V was clipped by 4 bases and J by 3 bases, with 9 bases between them. The CDR3 has 13 amino acids. Germline V gene lookup returns CDR1 MDHEN and CDR2 SYDVKM.

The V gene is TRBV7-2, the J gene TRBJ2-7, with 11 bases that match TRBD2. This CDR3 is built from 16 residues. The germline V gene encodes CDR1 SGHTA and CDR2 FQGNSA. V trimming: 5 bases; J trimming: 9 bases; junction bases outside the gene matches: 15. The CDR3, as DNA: TGTGCCAGCAGCCCAAGACCAGAAACTAGCGGGGGTGTGCAGTACTTC. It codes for CASSPRPETSGGVQYF.

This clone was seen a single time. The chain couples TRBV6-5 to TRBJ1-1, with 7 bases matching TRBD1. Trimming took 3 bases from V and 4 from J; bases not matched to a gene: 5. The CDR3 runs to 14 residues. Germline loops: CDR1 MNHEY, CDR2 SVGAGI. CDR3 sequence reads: CASSYETGFTEAFF. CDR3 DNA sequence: TGTGCCAGCAGTTATGAGACAGGGTTCACTGAAGCTTTCTTT.